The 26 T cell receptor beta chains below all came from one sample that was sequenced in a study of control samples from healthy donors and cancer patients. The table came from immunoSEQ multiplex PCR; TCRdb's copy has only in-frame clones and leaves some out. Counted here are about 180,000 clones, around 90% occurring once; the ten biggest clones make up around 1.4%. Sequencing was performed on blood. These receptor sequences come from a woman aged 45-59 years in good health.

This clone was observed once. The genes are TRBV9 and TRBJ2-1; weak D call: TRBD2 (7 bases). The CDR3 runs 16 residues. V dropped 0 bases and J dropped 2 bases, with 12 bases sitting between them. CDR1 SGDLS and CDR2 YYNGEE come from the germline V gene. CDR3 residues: CASSVASGGTYNEQFF. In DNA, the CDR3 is TGTGCCAGCAGCGTAGCCTCGGGGGGCACCTACAATGAGCAGTTCTTC.

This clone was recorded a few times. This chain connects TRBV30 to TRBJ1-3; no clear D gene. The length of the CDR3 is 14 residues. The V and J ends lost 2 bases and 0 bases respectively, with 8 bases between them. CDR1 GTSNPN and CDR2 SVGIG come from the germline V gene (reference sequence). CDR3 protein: CAWSSPGSGNTIYF. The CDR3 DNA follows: TGTGCCTGGAGTTCCCCCGGCTCTGGAAACACCATATATTTT.

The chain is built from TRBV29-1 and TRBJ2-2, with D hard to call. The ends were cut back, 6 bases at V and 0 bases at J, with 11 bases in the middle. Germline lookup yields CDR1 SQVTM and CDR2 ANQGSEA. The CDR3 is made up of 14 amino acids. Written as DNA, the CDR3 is TGCAGCGTCAGCCAGATTGCGAACACCGGGGAGCTGTTTTTT. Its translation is CSVSQIANTGELFF.

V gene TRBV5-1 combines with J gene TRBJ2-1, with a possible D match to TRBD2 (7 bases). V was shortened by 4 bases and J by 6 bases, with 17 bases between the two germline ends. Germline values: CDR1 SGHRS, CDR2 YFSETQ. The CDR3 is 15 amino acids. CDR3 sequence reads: CASSGGARITNEQFF. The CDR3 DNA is TGCGCCAGCAGCGGGGGGGCGCGCATTACCAATGAGCAGTTCTTC.

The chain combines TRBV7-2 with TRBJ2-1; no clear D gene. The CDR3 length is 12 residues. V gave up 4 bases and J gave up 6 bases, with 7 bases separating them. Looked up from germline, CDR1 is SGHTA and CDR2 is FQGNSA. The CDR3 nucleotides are TGTGCCAGCAGCTCGAGAGGCAATGAGCAGTTCTTC. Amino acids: CASSSRGNEQFF.

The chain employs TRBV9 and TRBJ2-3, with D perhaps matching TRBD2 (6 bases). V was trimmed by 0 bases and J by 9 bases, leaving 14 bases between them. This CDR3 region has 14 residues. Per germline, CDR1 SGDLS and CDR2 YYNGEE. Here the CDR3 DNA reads TGTGCCAGCAGCGTAGACCCGATGGGAGGCACGCAGTATTTT. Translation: CASSVDPMGGTQYF.

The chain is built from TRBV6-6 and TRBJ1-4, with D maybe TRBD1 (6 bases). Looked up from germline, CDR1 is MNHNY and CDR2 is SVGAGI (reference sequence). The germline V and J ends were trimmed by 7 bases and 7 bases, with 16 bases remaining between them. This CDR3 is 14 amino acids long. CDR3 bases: TGTGCCAGCACCCAACAGGGAAGAGGTGAAAAACTGTTTTTT. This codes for CASTQQGRGEKLFF.

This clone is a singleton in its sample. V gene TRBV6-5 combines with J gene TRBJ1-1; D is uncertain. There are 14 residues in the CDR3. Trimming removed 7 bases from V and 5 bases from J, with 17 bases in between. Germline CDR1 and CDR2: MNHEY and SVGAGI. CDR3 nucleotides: TGTGCCAGCAAGTCGGACTCCTTGGTAACTGAAGCTTTCTTT. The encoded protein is CASKSDSLVTEAFF.

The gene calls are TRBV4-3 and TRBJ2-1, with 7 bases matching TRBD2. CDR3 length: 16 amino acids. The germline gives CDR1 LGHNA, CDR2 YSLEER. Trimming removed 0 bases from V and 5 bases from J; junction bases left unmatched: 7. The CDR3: CASSQDHGLGNNEQFF. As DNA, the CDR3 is TGCGCCAGCAGCCAAGATCACGGACTAGGAAACAATGAGCAGTTCTTC.

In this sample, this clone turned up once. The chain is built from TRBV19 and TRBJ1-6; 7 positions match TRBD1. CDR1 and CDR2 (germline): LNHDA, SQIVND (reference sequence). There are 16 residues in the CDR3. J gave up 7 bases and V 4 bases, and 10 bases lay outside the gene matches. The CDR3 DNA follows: TGTGCCAGTAGTAAAACAGGGGTAAATGGAAATTCACCCCTCCACTTT. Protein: CASSKTGVNGNSPLHF. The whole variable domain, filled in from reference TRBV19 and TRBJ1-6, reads DGGITQSPKYLFRKEGQNVTLSCEQNLNHDAMYWYRQDPGQGLRLIYYSQIVNDFQKGDIAEGYSVSREKKESFPLTVTSAQKNPTAFYLCASSKTGVNGNSPLHFGNGTRLTVT.

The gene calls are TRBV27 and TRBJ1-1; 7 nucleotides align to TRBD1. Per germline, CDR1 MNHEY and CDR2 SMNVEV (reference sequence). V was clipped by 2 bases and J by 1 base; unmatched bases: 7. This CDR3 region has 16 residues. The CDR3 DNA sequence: TGTGCCAGCAGTTTACGGTGGACAGGCGAGAACACTGAAGCTTTCTTT. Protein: CASSLRWTGENTEAFF.

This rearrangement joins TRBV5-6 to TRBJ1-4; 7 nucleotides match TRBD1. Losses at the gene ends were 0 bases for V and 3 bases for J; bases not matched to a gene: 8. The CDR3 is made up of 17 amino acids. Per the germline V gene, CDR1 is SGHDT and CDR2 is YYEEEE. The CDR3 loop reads CASSLASDRRSNEKLFF. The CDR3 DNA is TGTGCCAGCAGCTTGGCCTCGGACAGGCGATCTAATGAAAAACTGTTTTTT.

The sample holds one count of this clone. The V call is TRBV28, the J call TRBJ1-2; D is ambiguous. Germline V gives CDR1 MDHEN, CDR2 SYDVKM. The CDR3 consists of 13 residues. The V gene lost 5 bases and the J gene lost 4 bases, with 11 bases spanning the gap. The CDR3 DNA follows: TGTGCCAGCAGTCCCGCGGCGGGCTATGGCTACACCTTC. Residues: CASSPAAGYGYTF.

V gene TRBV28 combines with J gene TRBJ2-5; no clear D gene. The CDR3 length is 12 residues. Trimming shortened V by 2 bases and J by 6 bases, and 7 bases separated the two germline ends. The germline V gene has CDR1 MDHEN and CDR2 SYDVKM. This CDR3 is CASSLGIQTQYF. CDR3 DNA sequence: TGTGCCAGCAGTTTAGGCATCCAGACCCAGTACTTC.

CDR3 sequence: CASSVHSNEKLFF. The CDR3 DNA reads TGTGCCAGCAGTGTTCACAGCAATGAAAAACTGTTTTTT. The V and J genes are TRBV2 and TRBJ1-4; the D is unclear. There are 13 residues in the CDR3. The germline CDR1 and CDR2 sequences are SNHLY and FYNNEI. V lost 4 bases and J lost 5, with 8 bases in between.

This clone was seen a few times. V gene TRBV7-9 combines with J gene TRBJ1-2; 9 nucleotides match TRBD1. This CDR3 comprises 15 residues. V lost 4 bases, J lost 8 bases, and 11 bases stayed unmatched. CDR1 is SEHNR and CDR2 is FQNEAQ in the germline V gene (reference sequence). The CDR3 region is CASSSGQYTGGGYTF. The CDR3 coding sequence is TGTGCCAGCAGCTCCGGACAATATACAGGGGGCGGCTACACCTTC.

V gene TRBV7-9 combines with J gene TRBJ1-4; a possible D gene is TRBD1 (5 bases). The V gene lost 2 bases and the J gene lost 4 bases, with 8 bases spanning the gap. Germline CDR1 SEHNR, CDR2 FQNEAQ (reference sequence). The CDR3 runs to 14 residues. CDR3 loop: CASSLRGVNEKLFF. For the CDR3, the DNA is TGTGCCAGCAGCTTACGGGGGGTTAATGAAAAACTGTTTTTT.

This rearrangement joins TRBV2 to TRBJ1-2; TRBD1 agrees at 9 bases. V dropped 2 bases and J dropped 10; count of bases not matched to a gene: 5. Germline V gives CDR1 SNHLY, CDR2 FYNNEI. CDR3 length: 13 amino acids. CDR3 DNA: TGTGCCAGCAGTGAAATGTGGACAGGGGACTACACCTTC. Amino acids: CASSEMWTGDYTF. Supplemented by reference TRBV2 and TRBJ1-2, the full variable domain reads EPEVTQTPSHQVTQMGQEVILRCVPISNHLYFYWYRQILGQKVEFLVSFYNNEISEKSEIFDDQFSVERPDGSNFTLKIRSTKLEDSAMYFCASSEMWTGDYTFGSGTRLTVV.

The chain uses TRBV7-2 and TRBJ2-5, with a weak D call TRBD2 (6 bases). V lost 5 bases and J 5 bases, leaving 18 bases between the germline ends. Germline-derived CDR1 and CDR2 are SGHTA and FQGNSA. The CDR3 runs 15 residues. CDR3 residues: CASSRTGAPGETQYF. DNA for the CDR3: TGTGCCAGCAGCAGGACGGGAGCCCCCGGTGAGACCCAGTACTTC.

The CDR3 spells CASSADRGQLFF. The CDR3 DNA reads as TGTGCCAGCAGCGCGGACAGGGGGCAACTGTTTTTT. The rearrangement joins TRBV13 to TRBJ1-4; 11 bases fit TRBD1. The CDR3 has 12 residues. Trimming cost V 5 bases and J 12 bases; bases outside gene matches: 2. The V gene's germline CDR1 is PRHDT and CDR2 FYEKMQ (reference sequence).

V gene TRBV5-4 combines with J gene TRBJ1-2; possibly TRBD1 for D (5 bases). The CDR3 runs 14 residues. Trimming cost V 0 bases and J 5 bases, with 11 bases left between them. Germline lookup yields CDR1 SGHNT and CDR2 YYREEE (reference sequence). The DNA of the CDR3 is TGTGCCAGCAGCTTGGAAGGGGTTCGGTATGGCTACACCTTC. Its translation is CASSLEGVRYGYTF.

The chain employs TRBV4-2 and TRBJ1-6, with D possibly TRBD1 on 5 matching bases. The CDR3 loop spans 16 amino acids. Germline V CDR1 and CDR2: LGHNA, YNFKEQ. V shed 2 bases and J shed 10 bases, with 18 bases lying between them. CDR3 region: CASSQSYTGSSSPLHF. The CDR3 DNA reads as TGTGCCAGCAGCCAATCTTACACAGGTTCAAGCTCACCCCTCCACTTT.

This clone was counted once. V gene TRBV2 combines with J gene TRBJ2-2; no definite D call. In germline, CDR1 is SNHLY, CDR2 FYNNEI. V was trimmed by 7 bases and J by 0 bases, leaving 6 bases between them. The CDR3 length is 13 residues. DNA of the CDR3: TGTGCCAGCACTATTCCGAACACCGGGGAGCTGTTTTTT. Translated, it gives CASTIPNTGELFF.

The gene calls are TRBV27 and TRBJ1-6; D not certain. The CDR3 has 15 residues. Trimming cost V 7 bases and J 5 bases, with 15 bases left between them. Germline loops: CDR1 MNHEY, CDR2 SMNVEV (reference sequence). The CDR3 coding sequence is TGTGCCAGCACGTGGGTCATGGCTGATAATTCACCCCTCCACTTT. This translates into CASTWVMADNSPLHF.

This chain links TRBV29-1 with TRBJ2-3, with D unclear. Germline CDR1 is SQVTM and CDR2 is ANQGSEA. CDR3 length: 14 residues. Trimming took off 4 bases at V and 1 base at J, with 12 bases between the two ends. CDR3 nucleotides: TGCAGCGTTGGGGTCGTGGGTCGCACAGATACGCAGTATTTT. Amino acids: CSVGVVGRTDTQYF.

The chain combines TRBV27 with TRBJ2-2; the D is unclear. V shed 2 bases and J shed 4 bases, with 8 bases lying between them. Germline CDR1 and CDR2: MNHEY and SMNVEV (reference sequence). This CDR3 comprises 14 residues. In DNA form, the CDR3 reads TGTGCCAGCAGTTTAATGTTGTTCACCGGGGAGCTGTTTTTT. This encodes CASSLMLFTGELFF.